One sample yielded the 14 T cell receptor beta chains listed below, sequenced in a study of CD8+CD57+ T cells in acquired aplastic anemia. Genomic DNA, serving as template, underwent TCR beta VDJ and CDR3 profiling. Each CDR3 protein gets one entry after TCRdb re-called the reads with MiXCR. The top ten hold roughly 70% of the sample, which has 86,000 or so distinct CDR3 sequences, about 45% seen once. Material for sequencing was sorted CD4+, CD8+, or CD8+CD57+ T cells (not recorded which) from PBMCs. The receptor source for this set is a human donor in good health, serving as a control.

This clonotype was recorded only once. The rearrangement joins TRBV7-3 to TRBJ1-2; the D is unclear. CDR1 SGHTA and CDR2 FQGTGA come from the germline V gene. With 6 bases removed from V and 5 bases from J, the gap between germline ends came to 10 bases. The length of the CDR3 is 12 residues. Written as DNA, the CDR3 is TGTGCCAGCAGTCTGCTTGAATATGGCTACACCTTC. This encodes CASSLLEYGYTF.

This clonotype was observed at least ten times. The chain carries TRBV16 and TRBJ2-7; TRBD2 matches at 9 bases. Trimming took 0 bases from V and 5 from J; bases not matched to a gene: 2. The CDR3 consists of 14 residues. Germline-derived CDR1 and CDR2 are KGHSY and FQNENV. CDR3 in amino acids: CASSQSASGNEQYF. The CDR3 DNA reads TGTGCCAGCAGCCAATCAGCTAGCGGGAACGAGCAGTACTTC.

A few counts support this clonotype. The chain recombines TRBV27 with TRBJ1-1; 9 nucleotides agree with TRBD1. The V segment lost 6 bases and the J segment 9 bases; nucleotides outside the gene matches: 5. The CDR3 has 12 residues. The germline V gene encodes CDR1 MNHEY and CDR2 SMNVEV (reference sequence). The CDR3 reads CASRTGGFQAFF. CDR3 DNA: TGTGCCAGCAGGACAGGGGGGTTTCAAGCTTTCTTT.

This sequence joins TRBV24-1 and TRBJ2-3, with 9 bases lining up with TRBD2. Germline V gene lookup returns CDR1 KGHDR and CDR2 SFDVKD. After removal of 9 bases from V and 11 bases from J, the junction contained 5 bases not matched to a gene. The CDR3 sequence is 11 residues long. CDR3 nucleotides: TGTGCCACCGGGGCGGGGGGGGTGCAGTATTTT. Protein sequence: CATGAGGVQYF.

The CDR3 reads CASSLKTYGTSGGAFAGELFF. The CDR3 DNA follows: TGTGCCAGCAGCTTAAAAACCTACGGGACTAGCGGGGGGGCCTTTGCCGGGGAGCTGTTTTTT. The chain links TRBV7-3 to TRBJ2-2; 16 bases align to TRBD2. V dropped 1 base and J dropped 6; count of bases not matched to a gene: 14. CDR3 length: 21 amino acids. Germline V gives CDR1 SGHTA, CDR2 FQGTGA.

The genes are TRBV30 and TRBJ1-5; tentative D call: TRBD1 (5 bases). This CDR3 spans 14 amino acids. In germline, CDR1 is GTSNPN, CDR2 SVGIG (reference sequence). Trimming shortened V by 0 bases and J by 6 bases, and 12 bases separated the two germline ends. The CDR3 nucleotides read TGTGCCTGGAGTGTGGGTCAGGGCCCTCAGCCCCAGCATTTT. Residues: CAWSVGQGPQPQHF.

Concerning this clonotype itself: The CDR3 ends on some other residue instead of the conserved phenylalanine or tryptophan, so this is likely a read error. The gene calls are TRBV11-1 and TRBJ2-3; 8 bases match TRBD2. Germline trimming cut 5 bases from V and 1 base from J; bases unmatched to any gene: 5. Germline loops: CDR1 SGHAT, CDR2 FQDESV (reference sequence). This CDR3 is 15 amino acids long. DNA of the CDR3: TGTGCCAGCAGCGAAGTGCGGGGGGGCACAGATACGCAGTATCTT. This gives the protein CASSEVRGGTDTQYL.

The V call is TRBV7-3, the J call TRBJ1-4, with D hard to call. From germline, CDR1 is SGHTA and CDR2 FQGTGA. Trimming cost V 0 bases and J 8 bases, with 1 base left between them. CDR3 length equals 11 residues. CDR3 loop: CASSLTEKLFF. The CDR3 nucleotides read TGTGCCAGCAGCTTAACAGAAAAACTGTTTTTT.

CDR3 coding DNA: TGTGCCGTCGGGGGACAGGCCTATTTGGGCTACACCTTC. Its translation is CAVGGQAYLGYTF. The chain links TRBV15 to TRBJ1-2, with 8 bases fitting TRBD1. CDR1 is LNHNV, CDR2 YYDKDF, per germline (reference sequence). V was clipped by 11 bases and J by 8 bases; unmatched bases: 13. The CDR3 spans 13 residues.

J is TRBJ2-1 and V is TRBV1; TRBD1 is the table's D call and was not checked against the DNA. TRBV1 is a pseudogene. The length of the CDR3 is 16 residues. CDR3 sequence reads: CSSSQEPGQVYNEQFF. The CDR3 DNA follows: TGCAGCAGCAGCCAAGAACCGGGACAGGTCTACAATGAGCAGTTCTTC.

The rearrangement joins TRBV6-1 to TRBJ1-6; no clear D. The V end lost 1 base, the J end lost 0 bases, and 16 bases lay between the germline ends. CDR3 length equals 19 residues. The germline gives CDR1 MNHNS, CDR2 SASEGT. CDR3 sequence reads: CASSEEDEDGSSYNSPLHF. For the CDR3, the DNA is TGTGCCAGCAGTGAAGAGGATGAGGACGGCAGCTCCTATAATTCACCCCTCCACTTT.

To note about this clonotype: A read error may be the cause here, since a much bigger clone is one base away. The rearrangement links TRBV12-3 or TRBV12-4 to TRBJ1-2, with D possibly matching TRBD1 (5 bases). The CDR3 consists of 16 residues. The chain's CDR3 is CASSSLPGTPDYGHTF. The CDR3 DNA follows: TGTGCCAGCAGTTCCCTGCCCGGGACCCCCGACTATGGCCACACCTTC.

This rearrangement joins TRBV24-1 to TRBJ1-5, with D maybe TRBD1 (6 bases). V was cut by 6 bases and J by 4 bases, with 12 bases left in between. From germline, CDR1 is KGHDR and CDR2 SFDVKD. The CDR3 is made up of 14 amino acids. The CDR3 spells CATSYRAANQPQHF. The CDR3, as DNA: TGTGCCACCAGTTACAGGGCAGCGAATCAGCCCCAGCATTTT.

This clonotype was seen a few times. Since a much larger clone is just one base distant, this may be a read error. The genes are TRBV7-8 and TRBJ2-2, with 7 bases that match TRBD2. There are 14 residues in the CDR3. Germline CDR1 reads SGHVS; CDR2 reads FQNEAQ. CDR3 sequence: CATSSIGGGWDLFF. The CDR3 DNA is TGTGCCACCAGCTCGATTGGGGGAGGGTGGGATCTGTTTTTT.